This T cell receptor beta chain was found in a study of T-cell reconstitution after alpha-beta-depleted transplantation in children. Study outcomes and limitations: At around two months after transplant, the alpha-beta T cells were reportedly derived from several hundred expanded clones that came from non-depleted graft cells. Certain patients had high TCRbeta diversity at day 60, and it came from recipient T cells and thymic progenitors that survived. Newly generated T cells supplied most T-cell counts and diversity one year post-transplant.

It was with unique molecular identifiers that the TCRbeta library was prepared. TCRdb fed the PCR reads into MiXCR, producing one record per CDR3 protein. The sample lists some 550,000 distinct CDR3 sequences; under 30% were seen once. The table lists this clonotype with a few counts. Antigen specificity is unknown. The CDR3 runs to 12 residues. V was trimmed by 7 bases and J by 5 bases, leaving 9 bases between them. Per the germline V gene, CDR1 is SNHLY and CDR2 is FYNNEI. The sequencing used PBMCs, mostly from graft donor cells, collected 360 days after TCRalphabeta/CD19-depleted stem cell transplant. This receptor was taken from a boy under two years old who had a stem cell transplant for acute myeloid leukemia, so the T cells may come from the graft donor. The gene calls are TRBV2 and TRBJ2-1; tentatively, D is TRBD1 (6 bases). Here the CDR3 DNA reads TGTGCCAGCACCTGGACAGACAATGAGCAGTTCTTC. It yields the protein CASTWTDNEQFF.